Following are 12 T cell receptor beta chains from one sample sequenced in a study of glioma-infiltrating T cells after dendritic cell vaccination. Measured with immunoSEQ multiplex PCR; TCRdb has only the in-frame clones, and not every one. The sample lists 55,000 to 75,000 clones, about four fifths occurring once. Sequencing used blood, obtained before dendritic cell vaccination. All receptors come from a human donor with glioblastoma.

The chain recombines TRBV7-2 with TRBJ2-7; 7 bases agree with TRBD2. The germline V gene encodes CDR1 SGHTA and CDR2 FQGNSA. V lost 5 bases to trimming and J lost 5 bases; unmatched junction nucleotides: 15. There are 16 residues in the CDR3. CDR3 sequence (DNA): TGTGCCAGCAGCCCCCAGCGGGGAGGCCTTGAGAACGAGCAGTACTTC. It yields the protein CASSPQRGGLENEQYF.

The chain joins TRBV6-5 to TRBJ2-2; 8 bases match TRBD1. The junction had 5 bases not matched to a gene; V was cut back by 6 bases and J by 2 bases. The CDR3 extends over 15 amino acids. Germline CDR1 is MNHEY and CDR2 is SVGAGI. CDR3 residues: CASRSGGYNTGELFF. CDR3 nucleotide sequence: TGTGCCAGCAGATCAGGGGGCTACAACACCGGGGAGCTGTTTTTT.

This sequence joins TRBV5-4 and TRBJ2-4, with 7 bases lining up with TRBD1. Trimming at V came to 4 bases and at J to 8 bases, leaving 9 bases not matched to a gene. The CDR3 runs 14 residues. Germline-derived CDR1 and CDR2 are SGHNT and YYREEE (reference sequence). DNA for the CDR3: TGTGCCAGCAGCCCCCTCCGACAGGGCGACATTCAGTACTTC. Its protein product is CASSPLRQGDIQYF.

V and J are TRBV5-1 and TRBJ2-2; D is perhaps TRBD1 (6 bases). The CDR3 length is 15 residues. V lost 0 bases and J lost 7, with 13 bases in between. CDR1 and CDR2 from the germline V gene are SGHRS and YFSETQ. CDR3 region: CASSLDRAEGGELFF. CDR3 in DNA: TGCGCCAGCAGCTTGGACAGGGCGGAAGGCGGGGAGCTGTTTTTT. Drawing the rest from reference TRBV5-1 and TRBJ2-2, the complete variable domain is KAGVTQTPRYLIKTRGQQVTLSCSPISGHRSVSWYQQTPGQGLQFLFEYFSETQRNKGNFPGRFSGRQFSNSRSEMNVSTLELGDSALYLCASSLDRAEGGELFFGEGSRLTVL.

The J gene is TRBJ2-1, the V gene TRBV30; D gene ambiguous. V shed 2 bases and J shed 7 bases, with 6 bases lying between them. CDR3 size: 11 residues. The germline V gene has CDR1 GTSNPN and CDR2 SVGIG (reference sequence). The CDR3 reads CAWSPENEQFF. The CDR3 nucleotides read TGTGCCTGGAGTCCGGAGAATGAGCAGTTCTTC.

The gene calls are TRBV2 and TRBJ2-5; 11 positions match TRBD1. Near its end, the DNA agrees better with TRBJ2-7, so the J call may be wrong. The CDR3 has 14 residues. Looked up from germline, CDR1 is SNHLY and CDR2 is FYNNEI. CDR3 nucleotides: TGTGCCAGCAGTGTGGGGACAGGGGGCTACGAGCAGTACTTC. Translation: CASSVGTGGYEQYF.

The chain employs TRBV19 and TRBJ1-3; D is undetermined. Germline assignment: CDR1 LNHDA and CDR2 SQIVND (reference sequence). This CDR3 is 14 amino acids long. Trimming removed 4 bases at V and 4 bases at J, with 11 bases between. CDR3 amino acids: CASSSNSIGNTIYF. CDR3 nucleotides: TGTGCCAGTAGTAGTAACAGTATCGGAAACACCATATATTTT.

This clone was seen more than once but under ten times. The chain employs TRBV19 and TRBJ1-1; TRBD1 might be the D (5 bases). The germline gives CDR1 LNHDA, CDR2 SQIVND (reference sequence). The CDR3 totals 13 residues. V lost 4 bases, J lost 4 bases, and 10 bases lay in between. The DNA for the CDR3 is TGTGCCAGTAGTAGCGGGGGGTCCACTGAAGCTTTCTTT. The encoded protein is CASSSGGSTEAFF.

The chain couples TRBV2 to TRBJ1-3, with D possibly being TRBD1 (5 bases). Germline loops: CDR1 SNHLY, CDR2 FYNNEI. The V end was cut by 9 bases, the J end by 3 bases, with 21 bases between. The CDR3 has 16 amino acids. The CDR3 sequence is CASLPSRGYGGNTIYF. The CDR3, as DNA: TGTGCCAGTTTACCTTCTAGGGGTTACGGTGGAAACACCATATATTTT.

DNA for the CDR3: TGTGCCACCAGCAGAAGGAGGGACTATGGCTACACCTTC. This gives the protein CATSRRRDYGYTF. This rearrangement joins TRBV15 to TRBJ1-2; D is undetermined. Trimming removed 2 bases from V and 3 bases from J, with 7 bases in between. The CDR3 spans 13 residues. CDR1 and CDR2 from the germline V gene are LNHNV and YYDKDF (reference sequence). Filled out from reference TRBV15 and TRBJ1-2, the complete variable domain reads DAMVIQNPRYQVTQFGKPVTLSCSQTLNHNVMYWYQQKSSQAPKLLFHYYDKDFNNEADTPDNFQSRRPNTSFCFLDIRSPGLGDTAMYLCATSRRRDYGYTFGSGTRLTVV.

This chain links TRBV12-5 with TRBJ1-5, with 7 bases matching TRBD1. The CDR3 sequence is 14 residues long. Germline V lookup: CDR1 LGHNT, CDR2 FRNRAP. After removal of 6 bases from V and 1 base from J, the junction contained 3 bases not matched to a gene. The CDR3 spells CASGQQGSNQPQHF. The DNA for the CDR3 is TGTGCTAGTGGCCAACAGGGGAGCAATCAGCCCCAGCATTTT.

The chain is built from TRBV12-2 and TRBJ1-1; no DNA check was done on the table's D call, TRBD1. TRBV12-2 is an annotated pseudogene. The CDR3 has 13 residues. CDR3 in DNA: TGTGCAAGTCGCTTATGCCAGGGGTCTGAAGCTTTCTTT. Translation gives CASRLCQGSEAFF.